The source of this TCR beta chain is a study of blood T cell repertoires in COVID-19. The overall study: From T cells, B-cell-depleted T cells, or PBMCs came the material, which was cDNA or gDNA.

Germline V gene sequence: CDR1 LGHDT, CDR2 YNNKEL (reference sequence). This CDR3 has 16 amino acids. V lost 0 bases to trimming and J lost 1 base, with 12 bases between them. Only in-frame clones appear in the TCRdb table, and some are missing; sequencing was by immunoSEQ multiplex PCR. Of around 170,000 clones in the sample, approximately 90% were seen once. The sequence was obtained from a man aged 55 to 70 with acute or convalescent COVID-19. The J gene is TRBJ1-1, the V gene TRBV3-1 (or the pseudogene TRBV3-2); no reliable D call. Sequenced material: peripheral blood. CDR3 protein: CASSQDRLTGNTEAFF. The CDR3 DNA reads as TGTGCCAGCAGCCAAGACCGACTGACGGGGAACACTGAAGCTTTCTTT.